These T cell receptor beta chains were read from a single sample in a study of T cell responses to AZD1222 COVID-19 vaccine. TCRdb's table, derived via immunoSEQ multiplex PCR, lists solely in-frame clones and lacks some. The sample holds approximately 68,000 clones; about 87% are singletons and the top ten take 15% to 20%. The specimen comprised peripheral blood, sampled on day 0 of AZD1222 vaccination. Every receptor here comes from an adult in good health. The CDR3 runs from the conserved cysteine through the conserved F or W. Fields, in order: J gene, clone size, D gene, V gene, CDR3 DNA, CDR3 protein. The D gene is left open where the match is weak. Only part of the rows carry a size: once, few, many, or a class if the clone is expanded.

TRBJ2-7,once,TRBD2,TRBV5-1,TGCGCCAGCAGCTCTCGACTAGCGGGGACCTACGAGCAGTACTTC,CASSSRLAGTYEQYF
TRBJ1-2,.,TRBD1,TRBV28,TGTGCCAGCAGTTTAACTCAAGGACAGGGAGTCTATGGCTACACCTTC,CASSLTQGQGVYGYTF
TRBJ2-7,.,.,TRBV7-8,TGTGCCAGCAGCTCCCTTCGTCGGGGTATCTACGAGCAGTACTTC,CASSSLRRGIYEQYF
TRBJ1-1,once,TRBD1,TRBV19,TGTGCCAGTAGAACCGGGACAGTCATGAACACTGAAGCTTTCTTT,CASRTGTVMNTEAFF
TRBJ1-2,.,.,TRBV28,TGTGCCAGCGCCCTCGCCTATGGCTACACCTTC,CASALAYGYTF
TRBJ2-6,.,TRBD1,TRBV3-1/TRBV3-2,TGTGCCAGCAGCCAGGACCTAGGGACAGCATCTGGGGCCAACGTCCTGACTTTC,CASSQDLGTASGANVLTF
TRBJ1-6,.,.,TRBV7-8,TGTGCCAGCAGCTTAGTCAGGGGATCGGATTCACCCCTCCACTTT,CASSLVRGSDSPLHF
TRBJ1-1,.,.,TRBV5-1,TGCGCCAGCAGCGTGGGACCCTCCGGCACTGAAGCTTTCTTT,CASSVGPSGTEAFF
TRBJ2-3,.,.,TRBV28,TGTGCCAGCAGTTTACGTTCCCCTCCCTTGTCCGGGGACACAGATACGCAGTATTTT,CASSLRSPPLSGDTDTQYF
TRBJ2-7,.,.,TRBV13,TGTGCCAGCAGCCCCCGGGACTCCCCCAACGAGCAGTACTTC,CASSPRDSPNEQYF
TRBJ2-3,.,TRBD2,TRBV7-3,TGTGCCAGCAGCTTACGGCTAGCGGCAAGCACAGATACGCAGTATTTT,CASSLRLAASTDTQYF
TRBJ2-7,.,.,TRBV7-9,TGTGCCAGCAGCGACGGAACCTACGAGCAGTACTTC,CASSDGTYEQYF
TRBJ2-1,.,.,TRBV3-1/TRBV3-2,TGTGCCAGCAGCCAAGGCTGGGCTGAGCAGTTCTTC,CASSQGWAEQFF
TRBJ1-2,.,TRBD1,TRBV30,TGTGCCTGGAGTGTTCGAGGGGGCGGTAACTATGGCTACACCTTC,CAWSVRGGGNYGYTF
TRBJ1-2,.,.,TRBV5-4,TGTGCCAGCAGCTTGTATTTTGGAACTAACTATGGCTACACCTTC,CASSLYFGTNYGYTF
TRBJ1-6,once,TRBD1,TRBV15,TGTGCCACCAGCAGAGGACAGGGACAGGCCCTCCACTTT,CATSRGQGQALHF
TRBJ1-2,.,.,TRBV7-9,TGTGCCAGCAGCGAGTCCGGGACGGAGGGAGGGTATGGCTACACCTTC,CASSESGTEGGYGYTF
TRBJ2-7,.,TRBD1,TRBV28,TGTGCCAGCAGGGACAGGGGCCACGAGCAGTACTTC,CASRDRGHEQYF
TRBJ1-2,once,TRBD1,TRBV12-3/TRBV12-4,TGTGCCAGCAGCCTCAGGGGACAGGAGGGCTACACCTTC,CASSLRGQEGYTF
TRBJ1-2,.,TRBD1,TRBV4-3,TGCGCCAGCAGCCTCGGCGCCAGGGGGCGACCTGATGGCTACACCTTC,CASSLGARGRPDGYTF
TRBJ1-1,.,.,TRBV10-3,TGTGCCATCAGTGAGCTGGGGAGGGAGGGGACTGAAGCTTTCTTT,CAISELGREGTEAFF
TRBJ1-2,.,.,TRBV7-9,TGTGCCAGCAGCCCCGGCGGGTCTTCCGCCAACTATGGCTACACCTTC,CASSPGGSSANYGYTF
TRBJ2-7,.,.,TRBV12-3/TRBV12-4,TGTGCCAGCAGCTACCTGGGCGGAGGCGAGCAGTACTTC,CASSYLGGGEQYF
TRBJ1-2,.,.,TRBV4-2,TGTGCCAGCAGCCAGGAGGACAGTCTTAATGGCTACACCTTC,CASSQEDSLNGYTF
TRBJ2-1,.,.,TRBV18,TGTGCCAGCTCACTGCGGGCTGTGGAGCAGTTCTTC,CASSLRAVEQFF